The 32 T cell receptor beta chains in this list originate from one sample, sequenced in a study of blood T cell repertoires in COVID-19. TCRdb's copy holds only in-frame clones and misses some; the assay was immunoSEQ multiplex PCR. The table shows about 280,000 clones, with over 85% occurring only once. Sequenced input: peripheral blood. The source is a woman aged 25-40 years with COVID-19, enrolled during active disease.

The rearrangement links TRBV21-1 to TRBJ2-1; no DNA check was done on the table's D call, TRBD1. TRBV21-1 is tagged as a pseudogene. The CDR3 consists of 15 residues. The CDR3 here is CASSTRDRASDEQFF. CDR3 nucleotides: TGTGCCAGCAGCACTCGGGACAGGGCGTCGGATGAGCAGTTCTTC.

The chain has TRBV11-2 and TRBJ2-2; TRBD2 might be the D (6 bases). Germline V gene lookup returns CDR1 SGHAT and CDR2 FQNNGV. V shed 1 base and J shed 4 bases, with 10 bases lying between them. This CDR3 is built from 15 residues. The CDR3 coding sequence is TGTGCCAGCAGCTTAGGGACTATTCTCACCGGGGAGCTGTTTTTT. This encodes CASSLGTILTGELFF.

The J gene is TRBJ1-4, the V gene TRBV29-1; no clear D gene. Germline V CDR1 and CDR2: SQVTM, ANQGSEA. Trimming pared 5 bases from V and 0 bases from J, leaving 10 bases between. This CDR3 region has 14 residues. In DNA form, the CDR3 reads TGCAGCGTTTCCCCCCGCGCAACTAATGAAAAACTGTTTTTT. It is translated as CSVSPRATNEKLFF.

The V and J genes are TRBV7-2 and TRBJ2-1; 11 nucleotides agree with TRBD2. V gave up 5 bases and J gave up 4 bases; unmatched junction bases: 7. Germline assignment: CDR1 SGHTA and CDR2 FQGNSA. There are 16 residues in the CDR3. Written as DNA, the CDR3 is TGTGCCAGCAGCACTATAGCGGGGGGGGTATACAATGAGCAGTTCTTC. Its translation is CASSTIAGGVYNEQFF. The variable domain in full, completed from reference TRBV7-2 and TRBJ2-1, reads GAGVSQSPSNKVTEKGKDVELRCDPISGHTALYWYRQSLGQGLEFLIYFQGNSAPDKSGLPSDRFSAERTGGSVSTLTIQRTQQEDSAVYLCASSTIAGGVYNEQFFGPGTRLTVL.

J is TRBJ1-5 and V is TRBV6-6, with 7 bases identical to TRBD1. CDR1 and CDR2 (germline): MNHNY, SVGAGI (reference sequence). The CDR3 contains 16 residues. Trimming took 2 bases from V and 0 from J; bases not matched to a gene: 4. The CDR3 DNA is TGTGCCAGCAGTTACCCCGGGACAGATAGCAATCAGCCCCAGCATTTT. Encoded protein: CASSYPGTDSNQPQHF.

V is TRBV7-9 and J is TRBJ2-1; a possible D gene is TRBD2 (6 bases). CDR1 is SEHNR, CDR2 FQNEAQ, per germline (reference sequence). The CDR3 loop spans 16 amino acids. Trimming removed 5 bases from V and 10 bases from J, with 24 bases in between. This CDR3 reads CASSPSGRGSIQEQFF. CDR3 nucleotides: TGTGCCAGCAGCCCGAGTGGGCGGGGAAGTATCCAGGAGCAGTTCTTC. Supplemented by reference TRBV7-9 and TRBJ2-1, the full variable domain reads DTGVSQNPRHKITKRGQNVTFRCDPISEHNRLYWYRQTLGQGPEFLTYFQNEAQLEKSRLLSDRFSAERPKGSFSTLEIQRTEQGDSAMYLCASSPSGRGSIQEQFFGPGTRLTVL.

The V and J genes are TRBV25-1 and TRBJ2-5, with TRBD1 identical over 10 bases. V shed 3 bases, J shed 3 bases, and the junction held 10 bases outside the gene matches. The CDR3 has 17 residues. In germline, CDR1 is MGHDK, CDR2 SYGVNS. The DNA for the CDR3 is TGTGCCAGCAGTGATTTTTTCGGGACAGGGGCAAAAGAGACCCAGTACTTC. Encoded protein: CASSDFFGTGAKETQYF.

The V and J genes are TRBV7-6 and TRBJ2-1; 14 positions match TRBD2. The germline V gene has CDR1 SGHVS and CDR2 FNYEAQ. CDR3 length equals 16 residues. Trimming cost V 5 bases and J 9 bases; bases outside gene matches: 9. The CDR3 is CASSPQTSGGEIEQFF. In DNA, the CDR3 is TGTGCCAGCAGCCCTCAGACTAGCGGGGGGGAAATTGAGCAGTTCTTC.

This chain links TRBV27 with TRBJ2-5; TRBD2 agrees at 9 bases. This CDR3 comprises 17 residues. Germline loops: CDR1 MNHEY, CDR2 SMNVEV (reference sequence). The V and J ends lost 4 bases and 1 base, in that order; junction bases with no gene match: 10. The CDR3 DNA reads TGTGCCAGCAGTTCCTCGAGGGAGCGGGGGGCCCAAGAGACCCAGTACTTC. Translation gives CASSSSRERGAQETQYF.

This sequence joins TRBV6-6 and TRBJ2-2, with D perhaps matching TRBD2 (6 bases). CDR3 size: 15 residues. V was shortened by 1 base and J by 2 bases, with 8 bases between the two germline ends. Germline CDR1 MNHNY, CDR2 SVGAGI (reference sequence). The CDR3 spells CASSYYGTNTGELFF. In DNA form, the CDR3 reads TGTGCCAGCAGTTACTACGGGACTAACACCGGGGAGCTGTTTTTT.

This clone appeared a single time. The genes are TRBV13 and TRBJ2-7; 10 nucleotides line up with TRBD1. The germline CDR1 and CDR2 sequences are PRHDT and FYEKMQ (reference sequence). This CDR3 has 14 amino acids. V gave up 3 bases and J gave up 3 bases; unmatched junction bases: 2. The CDR3 region has the DNA TGTGCCAGCAGCTTTGGACAGGGGGTCTACGAGCAGTACTTC. It encodes CASSFGQGVYEQYF. The variable domain in full, completed from reference TRBV13 and TRBJ2-7, reads AAGVIQSPRHLIKEKRETATLKCYPIPRHDTVYWYQQGPGQDPQFLISFYEKMQSDKGSIPDRFSAQQFSDYHSELNMSSLELGDSALYFCASSFGQGVYEQYFGPGTRLTVT.

The chain couples TRBV4-1 to TRBJ2-7; 8 nucleotides agree with TRBD2. The germline V gene encodes CDR1 MGHRA and CDR2 YSYEKL. V shed 4 bases and J 0 bases; nucleotides not matched to a gene: 8. This CDR3 is 16 amino acids long. The CDR3 sequence is CASSRSGGRASYEQYF. CDR3 nucleotide sequence: TGCGCCAGCAGCCGGAGCGGGGGCAGGGCCTCCTACGAGCAGTACTTC.

This clone was observed a handful of times. This chain joins TRBV3-1 (or the pseudogene TRBV3-2) and TRBJ2-7; D is possibly TRBD2 (6 bases). The germline CDR1 and CDR2 sequences are LGHDT and YNNKEL (reference sequence). This CDR3 is built from 14 residues. V gave up 3 bases and J gave up 2 bases, with 11 bases separating them. CDR3 sequence: CASSHAGRTYEQYF. The CDR3 DNA reads TGTGCCAGCAGCCATGCGGGACGGACCTACGAGCAGTACTTC.

This rearrangement joins TRBV13 to TRBJ1-2; possibly TRBD1 for D (6 bases). CDR1 and CDR2 (germline): PRHDT, FYEKMQ (reference sequence). Between the trimmed V and J ends, which lost 5 bases and 4 bases, there was a span of 23 bases. The CDR3 has 17 amino acids. This CDR3 is CASSRTPAGATLYGYTF. DNA for the CDR3: TGTGCCAGCAGCCGTACCCCTGCAGGGGCCACCCTCTATGGCTACACCTTC.

V gene TRBV11-2 combines with J gene TRBJ1-5; 8 bases are shared with TRBD1. The V gene end was trimmed by 3 bases and the J gene end by 3 bases; junction bases not matched to a gene: 4. Germline loops: CDR1 SGHAT, CDR2 FQNNGV. The CDR3 spans 15 residues. The CDR3 spells CASSLMTGVNQPQHF. The CDR3 coding sequence is TGTGCCAGCAGCTTGATGACAGGGGTCAATCAGCCCCAGCATTTT.

The chain couples TRBV7-9 to TRBJ1-1; D gene unclear. V was shortened by 6 bases and J by 8 bases, with 19 bases between the two germline ends. The germline V gene encodes CDR1 SEHNR and CDR2 FQNEAQ (reference sequence). The CDR3 is 14 amino acids. The CDR3 DNA reads as TGTGCCAGCAGACAAGTGGGCAGCTCCGAGGAAGCTTTCTTT. Amino acids: CASRQVGSSEEAFF.

This clone was seen only once. This chain uses TRBV5-1 with TRBJ1-2; a possible D gene is TRBD1 (6 bases). The CDR3 spans 13 residues. V gave up 4 bases and J gave up 8 bases, with 15 bases separating them. Germline CDR1 SGHRS, CDR2 YFSETQ. The CDR3 region is CASSLEGVRGYTF. The DNA of the CDR3 is TGCGCCAGCAGCCTCGAGGGGGTTAGGGGCTACACCTTC.

CDR3 sequence: CASSRGLGNTIYF. The CDR3 nucleotides are TGTGCCAGCAGTCGGGGCCTTGGAAACACCATATATTTT. The chain joins TRBV6-6 to TRBJ1-3, with TRBD1 as a possible D gene (5 bases). CDR3 length: 13 amino acids. Trimming cost V 5 bases and J 3 bases, with 8 bases left between them. Germline assignment: CDR1 MNHNY and CDR2 SVGAGI (reference sequence).

The CDR3 spells CASSPRSQTVSNQPQHF. The CDR3 nucleotides read TGTGCCAGCTCACCACGGTCTCAGACTGTTAGCAATCAGCCCCAGCATTTT. V is TRBV18 and J is TRBJ1-5; the D is unclear. Trimming left V 1 base short and J 0 bases short, with 13 bases between. There are 17 residues in the CDR3. Germline CDR1 and CDR2: KGHSH and LQKENI.

This chain connects TRBV2 to TRBJ1-2, with TRBD1 matching over 8 bases. Germline assignment: CDR1 SNHLY and CDR2 FYNNEI. This CDR3 spans 13 amino acids. With 5 bases clipped from V and 8 bases from J, the junction kept 7 bases outside the gene matches. For the CDR3, the DNA is TGTGCCAGCAGTCGATTGACAGGGGTCGGCTACACCTTC. It translates to CASSRLTGVGYTF.

The chain combines TRBV5-1 with TRBJ1-6; 8 bases agree with TRBD1. The CDR3 covers 14 residues. Germline V gene data show CDR1 as SGHRS and CDR2 as YFSETQ. Trimming at V came to 0 bases and at J to 10 bases, leaving 3 bases not matched to a gene. The CDR3 spells CASSLDRGVSPLHF. In DNA, the CDR3 is TGCGCCAGCAGCTTGGACAGGGGGGTATCACCCCTCCACTTT.

The chain employs TRBV11-3 and TRBJ2-5, with 11 positions matching TRBD2. The CDR3 has 18 residues. Trimming at V came to 1 base and at J to 2 bases, leaving 9 bases not matched to a gene. Germline V gives CDR1 SGHNT, CDR2 YENEEA. The CDR3 nucleotides read TGTGCCAGCAGCTTAGGACGTTCTAGCGGGGGGTTGCAAGAGACCCAGTACTTC. This sequence encodes CASSLGRSSGGLQETQYF.

The rearrangement links TRBV4-1 to TRBJ1-6; tentative D call: TRBD1 (6 bases). This CDR3 contains 18 residues. Trimming left V 0 bases short and J 3 bases short, with 15 bases between. Germline-derived CDR1 and CDR2 are MGHRA and YSYEKL. CDR3: CASSQDVWGHGYNSPLHF. As DNA, the CDR3 is TGCGCCAGCAGCCAAGATGTATGGGGGCATGGCTATAATTCACCCCTCCACTTT.

This clone has only one observation. This chain's CDR3 is CASSTMLARGTDTQYF. The CDR3, as DNA: TGTGCCAGCAGCACTATGCTTGCCAGGGGCACAGATACGCAGTATTTT. V and J are TRBV5-6 and TRBJ2-3; D is perhaps TRBD1 (5 bases). CDR3 length equals 16 residues. The ends were cut back, 4 bases at V and 1 base at J, with 16 bases in the middle. Germline V gene lookup returns CDR1 SGHDT and CDR2 YYEEEE.

The genes are TRBV7-9 and TRBJ1-6, with D maybe TRBD1 (5 bases). Germline values: CDR1 SEHNR, CDR2 FQNEAQ (reference sequence). Trimming left V 5 bases short and J 0 bases short, with 14 bases between. This CDR3 is built from 17 residues. This CDR3 reads CASSLKTGSSYNSPLHF. CDR3 coding DNA: TGTGCCAGCAGCCTAAAAACAGGCAGCTCCTATAATTCACCCCTCCACTTT.

The chain combines TRBV19 with TRBJ2-7; a possible D gene is TRBD2 (6 bases). Trimming cost V 2 bases and J 3 bases, with 8 bases left between them. CDR3 length: 13 amino acids. Germline V gives CDR1 LNHDA, CDR2 SQIVND (reference sequence). The CDR3 DNA reads TGTGCCAGTAGTATATCGGAGGGCTACGAGCAGTACTTC. It translates to CASSISEGYEQYF.

The table lists this clone with a count of one. The chain combines TRBV4-1 with TRBJ2-7; possible D gene TRBD2, 5 bases. Trimming removed 0 bases at V and 3 bases at J, with 12 bases between. Germline CDR1 is MGHRA and CDR2 is YSYEKL. There are 15 residues in the CDR3. DNA of the CDR3: TGCGCCAGCAGCCAAGATGCGGGTTTCAACTACGAGCAGTACTTC. Protein: CASSQDAGFNYEQYF.

The chain couples TRBV3-1 (or the pseudogene TRBV3-2) to TRBJ1-3; D is ambiguous. Per germline, CDR1 LGHDT and CDR2 YNNKEL (reference sequence). The ends were cut back, 4 bases at V and 0 bases at J, with 10 bases in the middle. The CDR3 loop spans 15 amino acids. The CDR3 spells CASSPLWSSGNTIYF. The CDR3 nucleotides are TGTGCCAGCAGCCCTCTTTGGAGCTCTGGAAACACCATATATTTT.

This clone has a handful of counts. The CDR3 spells CVSRDSPLHF. For the CDR3, the DNA is TGTGTCAGTCGCGATTCACCCCTCCACTTT. The J gene is TRBJ1-6, the V gene TRBV7-5. TRBV7-5 is listed as a pseudogene. This CDR3 has 10 residues.

This clone was counted a single time. The chain is built from TRBV27 and TRBJ1-4; D not certain. Trimming removed 3 bases from V and 14 bases from J, with 16 bases in between. CDR1 is MNHEY, CDR2 SMNVEV, per germline (reference sequence). The CDR3 has 13 amino acids. Written as DNA, the CDR3 is TGTGCCAGCAGTTTCGGCCGGGAATACCGGCTGTTTTTT. This codes for CASSFGREYRLFF.

The chain employs TRBV5-1 and TRBJ1-2; unclear D gene. Trimming took off 4 bases at V and 0 bases at J, with 10 bases between the two ends. CDR1 SGHRS and CDR2 YFSETQ come from the germline V gene. This CDR3 is 14 amino acids long. CDR3 in amino acids: CASSPRVSNYGYTF. The CDR3 nucleotides read TGCGCCAGCAGCCCTCGAGTGTCTAACTATGGCTACACCTTC.

The gene calls are TRBV28 and TRBJ2-7; 7 nucleotides line up with TRBD1. The J segment lost 3 bases and the V segment lost 3 bases, leaving 2 bases of the junction unmatched. Germline loops: CDR1 MDHEN, CDR2 SYDVKM. The CDR3 contains 13 residues. CDR3 sequence reads: CASSLGQRYEQYF. The CDR3 DNA is TGTGCCAGCAGTTTGGGACAGCGCTACGAGCAGTACTTC.